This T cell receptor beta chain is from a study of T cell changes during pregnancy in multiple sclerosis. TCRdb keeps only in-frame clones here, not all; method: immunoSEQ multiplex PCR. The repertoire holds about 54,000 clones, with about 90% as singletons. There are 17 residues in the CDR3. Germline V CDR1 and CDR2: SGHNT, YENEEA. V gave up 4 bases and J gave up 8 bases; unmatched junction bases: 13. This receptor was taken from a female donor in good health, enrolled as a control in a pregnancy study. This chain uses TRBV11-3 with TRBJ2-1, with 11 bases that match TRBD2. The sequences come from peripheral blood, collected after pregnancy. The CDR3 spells CASSSQRLAGRVDEQFF. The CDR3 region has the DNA TGTGCCAGCAGCTCCCAAAGACTAGCGGGGCGAGTGGATGAGCAGTTCTTC.